The clone carrying this T cell receptor beta chain was observed a few times. Its antigen is unknown. This specimen belongs to a study of response to subunit inactivated influenza vaccine. TCRdb called the RT-PCR reads again in MiXCR, with one record for every CDR3 protein. Of 800,000 to 1,000,000 distinct CDR3 sequences in the sample, roughly 20% are singletons; the top ten hold roughly 10%. Broader study findings: Seasonal influenza vaccination, on each occasion, was suggested by the authors to recruit few new T cells.

Germline V gene sequence: CDR1 SEHNR, CDR2 FQNEAQ (reference sequence). This CDR3 region has 14 residues. The V and J ends lost 4 bases and 4 bases, in that order; junction bases with no gene match: 6. This clonotype originated in a man aged 45 to 65 who received an inactivated influenza vaccine. This sample comprised PBMCs from blood, obtained roughly 5 days after vaccination. The chain couples TRBV7-9 to TRBJ2-7, with TRBD1 matching 8 bases. The DNA of the CDR3 is TGTGCCAGCAGCTCGACAGGGGATAGATACGAGCAGTACTTC. As protein: CASSSTGDRYEQYF.